This T cell receptor (beta chain) was sequenced for a study of identifying expanded T cells in peripheral blood. V was trimmed by 7 bases and J by 6 bases, leaving 19 bases between them. In germline, CDR1 is MNHNY, CDR2 SVGAGI (reference sequence). CDR3 length: 15 residues. The assay was immunoSEQ multiplex PCR, and TCRdb's table has in-frame clones only and misses some. The profile covers about 100,000 clones, with about 87% appearing a single time and 5.5% taken by the ten largest. The V and J genes are TRBV6-6 and TRBJ2-1; D could derive from TRBD1 or TRBD2 (5 bases each). The specimen was blood. The receptor comes from a person aged 18-70 years in good health. As DNA, the CDR3 is TGTGCCAGCATTGCCCCGGGACGGGCCCTCAATGAGCAGTTCTTC. It is translated as CASIAPGRALNEQFF.